The sequence of this TCR beta chain was determined in a study of human T cells and chemical hapten exposure. On the study more broadly: A roughly 2 cm by roughly 2 cm inner upper arm patch received 2% DPC for sensitization.

Noted time point: patch test 1, 2 weeks after DPC sensitization. Treatment noted: therapeutic diphenylcyclopropenone sensitization with weekly scalp DPC. Sample donors consisted of patients with alopecia, aged 18 to 70 years, who were suitable for DPC. From whole blood left unfractionated, total RNA was extracted. As processed by the authors: The number of TCRs in each sample had a median of approximately 93,000 and spanned about 20,000 to 690,600. TCRdb reprocessed the RACE reads via MiXCR and lists one record per CDR3 protein. In this record, the V and J calls reflect TCRdb's handling and not the investigators' own analysis. The table includes 95,000 to 100,000 distinct CDR3 sequences, roughly an eighth detected once. This clonotype was seen at least ten times. The ends lost 6 bases at V and 6 bases at J; junction bases unmatched: 10. This CDR3 contains 15 residues. Germline CDR1 is MDHEN and CDR2 is SYDVKM.

This TCR came from a middle-aged woman with alopecia areata. Some clones in this sample may be carry-over from other donors' samples. The genes are TRBV28 and TRBJ2-2, with 7 bases that match TRBD1. The material was whole blood, obtained in connection with sensitization to the hapten diphenylcyclopropenone (DPC). CDR3 coding DNA: TGTGCCAGCAGGTCCTCGAAAGGGGGCCCCGGGGAGCTGTTTTTT. It specifies CASRSSKGGPGELFF.